The 25 T cell receptor beta chains below come from one sample, sequenced in a study of shared clonotypes between healthy human individuals. Clones were read by immunoSEQ multiplex PCR, and TCRdb kept only the in-frame ones, dropping some. Of 550,000 to 850,000 clones listed, around 67% were seen once; the top ten hold less than 2%. The sample consisted of memory CD4+ T cells sorted from blood. Indicated subset: CD45RA-negative fraction. Receptors were obtained from a woman between 25 and 40 years old in good health.

V and J are TRBV28 and TRBJ1-1; unclear D gene. CDR1 is MDHEN, CDR2 SYDVKM, per germline. The CDR3 runs 13 residues. Trimming left V 3 bases short and J 11 bases short, with 16 bases between. The CDR3 spells CASSFRSETGAFF. CDR3 DNA: TGTGCCAGCAGTTTTCGTTCCGAAACGGGGGCTTTCTTT.

The sample holds a few counts of this clone. Other DNA sequences within the sample encode an identical CDR3. The rearrangement uses TRBV7-2 and TRBJ2-7; D remains ambiguous. CDR3 length equals 12 residues. V lost 3 bases to trimming and J lost 2 bases, with 5 bases between them. From germline, CDR1 is SGHTA and CDR2 FQGNSA. The CDR3 protein is CASSLYPYEQYF. The DNA for the CDR3 is TGTGCCAGCAGCTTGTATCCCTACGAGCAGTACTTC. The whole variable domain, remainder taken from reference TRBV7-2 and TRBJ2-7, is GAGVSQSPSNKVTEKGKDVELRCDPISGHTALYWYRQSLGQGLEFLIYFQGNSAPDKSGLPSDRFSAERTGGSVSTLTIQRTQQEDSAVYLCASSLYPYEQYFGPGTRLTVT.

The chain has TRBV6-6 and TRBJ2-1; D is ambiguous. The CDR3 consists of 14 residues. Looked up from germline, CDR1 is MNHNY and CDR2 is SVGAGI (reference sequence). V shed 6 bases and J shed 0 bases, with 9 bases lying between them. CDR3 in DNA: TGTGCCAGCAGGACGACTGGCTCCTACAATGAGCAGTTCTTC. Translating gives CASRTTGSYNEQFF.

This rearrangement joins TRBV6-5 to TRBJ2-7, with D uncertain. Germline V CDR1 and CDR2: MNHEY, SVGAGI. There are 15 residues in the CDR3. Trimming shortened V by 5 bases and J by 6 bases, and 20 bases separated the two germline ends. CDR3 nucleotide sequence: TGTGCCAGCAGTCCTATCGGGTCACCGATTGTCGAGCAGTACTTC. As protein: CASSPIGSPIVEQYF.

V and J are TRBV4-1 and TRBJ2-5; 10 bases are a match to TRBD1. CDR1 is MGHRA and CDR2 is YSYEKL in the germline V gene. This CDR3 has 18 residues. The V segment lost 2 bases and the J segment 3 bases; nucleotides outside the gene matches: 12. CDR3 in DNA: TGCGCCAGCAGCCAAAGACAGGGGGCGGAGGGGGATGAAGAGACCCAGTACTTC. Amino acid sequence: CASSQRQGAEGDEETQYF.

The genes are TRBV2 and TRBJ2-7; D may be TRBD2 (6 bases). Between the trimmed V and J ends, which lost 7 bases and 7 bases, there was a span of 26 bases. Germline loops: CDR1 SNHLY, CDR2 FYNNEI. The CDR3 contains 16 residues. CDR3 sequence (DNA): TGTGCCAGCACCGACCAAACAAGATTAGGAGCGGGTGAGCAGTACTTC. Encoded protein: CASTDQTRLGAGEQYF.

This clone came up a few times. This rearrangement joins TRBV7-3 to TRBJ1-1; TRBD1 matches 7 bases. The germline CDR1 and CDR2 sequences are SGHTA and FQGTGA. V lost 2 bases to trimming and J lost 4 bases; unmatched junction nucleotides: 7. CDR3 length: 15 residues. CDR3 bases: TGTGCCAGCAGCTTAGTAGAGGGGGCAGTCACTGAAGCTTTCTTT. Translated, it gives CASSLVEGAVTEAFF.

The gene calls are TRBV25-1 and TRBJ2-1; 7 bases agree with TRBD1. There are 14 residues in the CDR3. The germline V gene encodes CDR1 MGHDK and CDR2 SYGVNS. Trimming at V came to 10 bases and at J to 1 base, leaving 7 bases not matched to a gene. This CDR3 reads CATIGTDSYNEQFF. The CDR3 DNA follows: TGTGCCACTATAGGGACAGATTCCTACAATGAGCAGTTCTTC.

The rearrangement uses TRBV4-1 and TRBJ2-7, with a tentative D call TRBD2 (8 bases). V dropped 2 bases and J dropped 1 base, with 18 bases sitting between them. Per germline, CDR1 MGHRA and CDR2 YSYEKL. The CDR3 has 17 residues. This chain's CDR3 is CASSQFATGTRSYEQYF. The CDR3 bases are TGCGCCAGCAGCCAATTCGCGACAGGGACTAGGTCCTACGAGCAGTACTTC.

This sequence joins TRBV27 and TRBJ2-5, with unresolved D. CDR1 and CDR2 from the germline V gene are MNHEY and SMNVEV (reference sequence). The germline V and J ends were trimmed by 2 bases and 5 bases, with 12 bases remaining between them. CDR3 length: 14 residues. The CDR3 coding sequence is TGTGCCAGCAGTTTAACCAGAGACGGGGAGACCCAGTACTTC. Residues: CASSLTRDGETQYF.

V usage is TRBV5-1 and J usage is TRBJ2-5, with D possibly TRBD1 on 5 matching bases. Germline V gene sequence: CDR1 SGHRS, CDR2 YFSETQ. The CDR3 length is 13 residues. The V gene lost 2 bases and the J gene lost 5 bases, with 10 bases spanning the gap. CDR3 sequence (DNA): TGCGCCAGCAGCTTAGCGCACAGGGAGACCCAGTACTTC. It encodes CASSLAHRETQYF.

The genes are TRBV27 and TRBJ2-7, with a weak D call TRBD2 (7 bases). The germline V gene encodes CDR1 MNHEY and CDR2 SMNVEV (reference sequence). Trimming pared 3 bases from V and 3 bases from J, leaving 24 bases between. The CDR3 has 18 residues. The CDR3 DNA sequence: TGTGCCAGCAGTTTCCGCCCTCAAATGGGGGGGGGCTTCTACGAGCAGTACTTC. It specifies CASSFRPQMGGGFYEQYF.

The table lists this clone with many counts. The genes are TRBV7-2 and TRBJ2-1, with a possible D match to TRBD1 (7 bases). This CDR3 has 17 residues. Germline V gene data show CDR1 as SGHTA and CDR2 as FQGNSA. The V and J ends lost 5 bases and 9 bases respectively, with 26 bases between them. DNA of the CDR3: TGTGCCAGCAGCCGGAGGGTGGAGACAGGGAGTTCCGGTGAGCAGTTCTTC. Encoded protein: CASSRRVETGSSGEQFF.

This clone was observed a handful of times. The chain is built from TRBV2 and TRBJ1-3, with D possibly being TRBD1 (5 bases). The CDR3 length is 14 residues. Trimming took 6 bases from V and 1 from J, leaving 10 bases between them. Per germline, CDR1 SNHLY and CDR2 FYNNEI. CDR3 sequence reads: CASRGLRSGNTIYF. CDR3 DNA: TGTGCCAGCAGGGGGCTGAGGTCTGGAAACACCATATATTTT.

This chain uses TRBV28 with TRBJ1-1; maybe TRBD1 (5 bases). The germline V gene has CDR1 MDHEN and CDR2 SYDVKM. Trimming took 6 bases from V and 11 from J, leaving 22 bases between them. The CDR3 is 14 residues long. The CDR3 DNA reads as TGTGCCAGCAGCGCACACAGGAATCTTCGGTTGGCTTTCTTT. Residues: CASSAHRNLRLAFF.

This rearrangement joins TRBV6-1 to TRBJ1-2, with TRBD1 identical over 10 bases. With V trimmed by 7 bases and J by 6 bases, 11 bases remained unmatched. Germline lookup yields CDR1 MNHNS and CDR2 SASEGT. The CDR3 length is 15 residues. This chain's CDR3 is CASTSSGTGVNGYTF. As DNA, the CDR3 is TGTGCCAGCACCTCGAGTGGGACAGGGGTCAATGGCTACACCTTC.

This chain links TRBV5-1 with TRBJ2-7; 7 bases fit TRBD1. V trimming: 3 bases; J trimming: 9 bases; junction bases outside the gene matches: 12. This CDR3 is built from 14 residues. Germline CDR1 and CDR2: SGHRS and YFSETQ. The DNA for the CDR3 is TGCGCCAGCAGCTCGGACAGGATGCTGGCCAGGCAGTACTTC. Residues: CASSSDRMLARQYF.

CDR3 region: CASSQEGGFLYGYTF. In DNA, the CDR3 is TGTGCCAGCAGCCAAGAAGGGGGTTTCCTCTATGGCTACACCTTC. The gene calls are TRBV14 and TRBJ1-2; possible D gene TRBD1, 6 bases. The CDR3 runs to 15 residues. Germline loops: CDR1 SGHDN, CDR2 FVKESK. With 0 bases removed from V and 4 bases from J, the gap between germline ends came to 12 bases.

This clone has just a few counts. The chain has TRBV28 and TRBJ2-4; D perhaps matches TRBD1 (6 bases). This CDR3 has 12 residues. V shed 8 bases and J shed 5 bases, with 10 bases lying between them. Germline V gene sequence: CDR1 MDHEN, CDR2 SYDVKM. This chain's CDR3 is CASGRQENIQYF. The CDR3 coding sequence is TGTGCCAGCGGCCGACAGGAAAACATTCAGTACTTC.

Regarding this clone: This same CDR3 is encoded by further DNA sequences in the sample. The chain uses TRBV5-1 and TRBJ1-3; 7 bases match TRBD1. V lost 4 bases, J lost 1 base, and 2 bases stayed unmatched. This CDR3 has 14 amino acids. The germline gives CDR1 SGHRS, CDR2 YFSETQ. The CDR3 protein is CASSKGASGNTIYF. As DNA, the CDR3 is TGCGCCAGCAGCAAGGGGGCGTCTGGAAACACCATATATTTT.

This clone occurred a few times. The chain employs TRBV11-2 and TRBJ2-7, with TRBD1 matching over 7 bases. This CDR3 spans 13 amino acids. Germline CDR1 reads SGHAT; CDR2 reads FQNNGV. After removal of 6 bases from V and 1 base from J, the junction contained 3 bases not matched to a gene. CDR3 region: CASRATGSYEQYF. Here the CDR3 DNA reads TGTGCCAGCAGGGCGACAGGGTCCTACGAGCAGTACTTC.

This chain joins TRBV7-6 and TRBJ2-3, with TRBD2 as a possible D gene (5 bases). The CDR3 loop spans 13 amino acids. The V gene's germline CDR1 is SGHVS and CDR2 FNYEAQ. The ends were cut back, 8 bases at V and 2 bases at J, with 11 bases in the middle. The CDR3 loop is CASSRGNTDTQYF. The DNA of the CDR3 is TGTGCCAGCTCTAGAGGGAACACAGATACGCAGTATTTT.

The chain is built from TRBV28 and TRBJ2-5; D gene unclear. CDR3 length: 12 amino acids. From germline, CDR1 is MDHEN and CDR2 SYDVKM. V lost 1 base to trimming and J lost 5 bases, with 5 bases between them. The DNA of the CDR3 is TGTGCCAGCAGTTTATATGGGGAGACCCAGTACTTC. This encodes CASSLYGETQYF.

The chain couples TRBV10-2 to TRBJ2-3; tentatively, D is TRBD2 (5 bases). Germline-derived CDR1 and CDR2 are WSHSY and SAAADI. V gave up 6 bases and J gave up 1 base, with 11 bases separating them. CDR3 length: 14 residues. The CDR3 sequence: CASRTNLRTDTQYF. For the CDR3, the DNA is TGCGCCAGCAGGACTAATCTTCGCACAGATACGCAGTATTTT.

The J gene is TRBJ2-7, the V gene TRBV18; D call uncertain. CDR1 is KGHSH and CDR2 is LQKENI in the germline V gene. The CDR3 has 15 residues. V lost 3 bases and J lost 3, with 15 bases in between. CDR3 nucleotide sequence: TGTGCCAGCTCACCTTTCCCTTCGGGCAACTACGAGCAGTACTTC. The encoded protein is CASSPFPSGNYEQYF.